The entry below gives a single TCR beta chain sequence along with its context. CDR1 and CDR2 from the germline V gene are MNHEY and SVGAGI. The V end lost 0 bases, the J end lost 7 bases, and 6 bases lay between the germline ends. The CDR3 runs to 13 residues. TCRdb keeps only in-frame clones here, not all; method: immunoSEQ multiplex PCR. This sample has about 89,000 clones, with 86% found just once. The data stem from a study of control samples from healthy donors and cancer patients. The sample taken for sequencing was blood. This receptor was obtained from a man younger than 45 in good health. The chain recombines TRBV6-5 with TRBJ1-4, with D unclear. The CDR3: CASSYSVGEKLFF. CDR3 DNA: TGTGCCAGCAGTTACTCAGTGGGTGAAAAACTGTTTTTT.